The 10 T cell receptor beta chains reported below all come from one sample, sequenced in a study of blood T cell repertoires in COVID-19. Clones were read by immunoSEQ multiplex PCR, and TCRdb kept only the in-frame ones, dropping some. Of around 200,000 clones listed, roughly 75% were seen once; the top ten hold about 5.5%. The sequenced sample was peripheral blood. These receptors originate from a woman aged 65 to 85 with acute or convalescent COVID-19.

The chain links TRBV6-1 to TRBJ2-5, with 8 nucleotides matching TRBD2. CDR3 length: 13 residues. Germline V gene data show CDR1 as MNHNS and CDR2 as SASEGT. With V trimmed by 2 bases and J by 5 bases, 1 base remained unmatched. The CDR3 region is CASSERGGETQYF. CDR3 nucleotides: TGTGCCAGCAGTGAACGGGGGGGTGAGACCCAGTACTTC.

The chain joins TRBV5-1 to TRBJ2-5, with D perhaps matching TRBD2 (6 bases). This CDR3 region has 15 residues. Trimming removed 5 bases at V and 4 bases at J, with 18 bases between. CDR1 is SGHRS, CDR2 YFSETQ, per germline. This CDR3 is CASRTSGQGGETQYF. As DNA, the CDR3 is TGCGCCAGCAGGACCTCGGGTCAGGGAGGAGAGACCCAGTACTTC.

The chain uses TRBV28 and TRBJ1-4, with a possible D match to TRBD1 (6 bases). CDR1 MDHEN and CDR2 SYDVKM come from the germline V gene. CDR3 length: 15 amino acids. V dropped 4 bases and J dropped 6 bases, with 15 bases sitting between them. CDR3 protein: CASSSLQGVDEKLFF. In DNA form, the CDR3 reads TGTGCCAGCAGTTCGCTACAGGGAGTTGATGAAAAACTGTTTTTT.

CDR3 bases: TGTGCCAGCAGCTTGGGGGACAGGGGAGGCGGAGAGCTGTTTTTT. The encoded protein is CASSLGDRGGGELFF. The chain links TRBV5-4 to TRBJ2-2, with 10 bases that match TRBD1. From germline, CDR1 is SGHNT and CDR2 YYREEE (reference sequence). Unmatched junction bases numbered 7, after V lost 0 bases and J lost 11 bases. CDR3 length: 15 amino acids.

This clone appeared a few times. This chain joins TRBV9 and TRBJ2-1; TRBD2 agrees at 10 bases. CDR3 length: 15 amino acids. Trimming took 4 bases from V and 7 from J; bases not matched to a gene: 8. The germline V gene encodes CDR1 SGDLS and CDR2 YYNGEE. The CDR3 DNA reads TGTGCCAGCAGCCCGCTGGGACTAGCGACGAATGAGCAGTTCTTC. Its translation is CASSPLGLATNEQFF.

This chain joins TRBV29-1 and TRBJ1-4; perhaps TRBD1 as D (6 bases). The germline V and J ends were trimmed by 7 bases and 13 bases, with 19 bases remaining between them. Looked up from germline, CDR1 is SQVTM and CDR2 is ANQGSEA. The CDR3 is 12 amino acids. CDR3 region: CSAGAGAGRLFF. Written as DNA, the CDR3 is TGCAGCGCTGGGGCGGGGGCAGGGAGACTGTTTTTT. The full variable domain, with the rest looked up from reference TRBV29-1 and TRBJ1-4, is SAVISQKPSRDICQRGTSLTIQCQVDSQVTMMFWYRQQPGQSLTLIATANQGSEATYESGFVIDKFPISRPNLTFSTLTVSNMSPEDSSIYLCSAGAGAGRLFFGSGTQLSVL.

This rearrangement joins TRBV24-1 to TRBJ2-2, with TRBD1 matching over 8 bases. The germline V gene has CDR1 KGHDR and CDR2 SFDVKD. The CDR3 sequence is 16 residues long. V gave up 4 bases and J gave up 0 bases; unmatched junction bases: 3. CDR3 in amino acids: CATSDQGQANTGELFF. The DNA of the CDR3 is TGTGCCACCAGTGACCAGGGACAGGCGAACACCGGGGAGCTGTTTTTT.

About this clone: The junction differs from germline at one of its ends, possibly a read error. This chain links TRBV18 with TRBJ2-4; possible D gene TRBD2, 7 bases. Germline CDR1 KGHSH, CDR2 LQKENI. This CDR3 is built from 19 residues. In nucleotides, the CDR3 is TGTGCCAGCTCGCCACCCTCTAGAGGGGGGGTAATGGACAAAAACATTCAGTACTTC. It codes for CASSPPSRGGVMDKNIQYF.

The chain carries TRBV10-1 and TRBJ2-3; tentative D call: TRBD1 (6 bases). Trimming shortened V by 6 bases and J by 12 bases, and 16 bases separated the two germline ends. This CDR3 spans 12 amino acids. From germline, CDR1 is WNHNN and CDR2 SYGVQD (reference sequence). Written as DNA, the CDR3 is TGCGCCAGCAGCGATACCGGGACACTACAGTATTTT. This translates into CASSDTGTLQYF.

The chain recombines TRBV7-8 with TRBJ1-2; D is unclear. There are 15 residues in the CDR3. Looked up from germline, CDR1 is SGHVS and CDR2 is FQNEAQ. The V gene lost 1 base and the J gene lost 3 bases, with 12 bases spanning the gap. For the CDR3, the DNA is TGTGCCAGCAGCTTAGTGGTGCAGGAAGACTATGGCTACACCTTC. Its translation: CASSLVVQEDYGYTF.